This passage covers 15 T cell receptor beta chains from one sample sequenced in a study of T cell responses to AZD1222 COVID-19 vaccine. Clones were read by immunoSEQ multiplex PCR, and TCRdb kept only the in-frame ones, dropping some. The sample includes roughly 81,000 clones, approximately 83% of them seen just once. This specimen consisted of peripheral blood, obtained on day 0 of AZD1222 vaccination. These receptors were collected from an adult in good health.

Written as DNA, the CDR3 is TGTGCCAGCAGTCACCCCGGCTCCTACGAGCAGTACTTC. Translated: CASSHPGSYEQYF. This rearrangement joins TRBV5-5 to TRBJ2-7, with unresolved D. The length of the CDR3 is 13 residues. V gave up 5 bases and J gave up 0 bases, with 9 bases separating them. CDR1 and CDR2 from the germline V gene are SGHKS and YYEKEE (reference sequence).

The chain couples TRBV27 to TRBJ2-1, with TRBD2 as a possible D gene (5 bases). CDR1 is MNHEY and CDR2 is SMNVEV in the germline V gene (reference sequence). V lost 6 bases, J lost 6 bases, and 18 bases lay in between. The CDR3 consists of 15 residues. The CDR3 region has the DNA TGTGCCAGCAGGGGCCGGGTCTTGCGGGCCAATGAGCAGTTCTTC. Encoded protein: CASRGRVLRANEQFF.

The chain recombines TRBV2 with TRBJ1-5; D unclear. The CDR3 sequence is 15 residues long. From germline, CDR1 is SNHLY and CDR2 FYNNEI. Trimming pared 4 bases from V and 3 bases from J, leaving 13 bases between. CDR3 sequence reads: CASSARELDNQPQHF. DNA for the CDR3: TGTGCCAGCAGTGCCCGGGAATTGGACAATCAGCCCCAGCATTTT.

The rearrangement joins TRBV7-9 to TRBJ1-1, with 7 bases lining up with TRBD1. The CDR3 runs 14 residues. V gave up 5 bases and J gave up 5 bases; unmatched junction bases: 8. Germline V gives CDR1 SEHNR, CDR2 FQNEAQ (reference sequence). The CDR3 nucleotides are TGTGCCAGCAGCCCTCAAGACAGGGAGACTGAAGCTTTCTTT. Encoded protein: CASSPQDRETEAFF.

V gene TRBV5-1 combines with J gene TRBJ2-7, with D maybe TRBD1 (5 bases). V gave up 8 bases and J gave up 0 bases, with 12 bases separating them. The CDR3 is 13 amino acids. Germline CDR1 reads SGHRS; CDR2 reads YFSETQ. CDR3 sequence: CASQGPYSYEQYF. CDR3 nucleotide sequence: TGCGCCAGTCAGGGTCCCTACTCCTACGAGCAGTACTTC.

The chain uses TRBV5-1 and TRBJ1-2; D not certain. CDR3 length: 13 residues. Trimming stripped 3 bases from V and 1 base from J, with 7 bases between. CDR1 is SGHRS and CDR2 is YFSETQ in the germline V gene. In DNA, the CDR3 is TGCGCCAGCAGCTCCGCAGATAACTATGGCTACACCTTC. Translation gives CASSSADNYGYTF.

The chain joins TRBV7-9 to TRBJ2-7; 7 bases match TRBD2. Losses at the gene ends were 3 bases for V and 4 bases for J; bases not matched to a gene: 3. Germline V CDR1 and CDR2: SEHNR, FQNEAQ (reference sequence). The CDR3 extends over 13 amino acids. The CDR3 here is CASSLGGFYEQYF. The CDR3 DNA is TGTGCCAGCAGCTTGGGAGGGTTTTACGAGCAGTACTTC.

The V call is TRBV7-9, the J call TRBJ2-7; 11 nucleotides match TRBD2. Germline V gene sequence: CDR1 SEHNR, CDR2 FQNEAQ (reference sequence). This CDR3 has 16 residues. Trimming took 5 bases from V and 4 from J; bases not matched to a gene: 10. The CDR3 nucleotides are TGTGCCAGCAGCCATGTAGCGGGAGGGCCAAAGTACGAGCAGTACTTC. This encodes CASSHVAGGPKYEQYF.

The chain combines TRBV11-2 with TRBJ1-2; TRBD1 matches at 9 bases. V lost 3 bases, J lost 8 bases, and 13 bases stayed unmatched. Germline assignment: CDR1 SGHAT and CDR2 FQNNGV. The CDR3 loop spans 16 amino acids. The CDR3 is CASSFTGGQGSRGYTF. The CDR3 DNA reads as TGTGCCAGCAGCTTCACCGGGGGACAGGGTTCGAGAGGCTACACCTTC.

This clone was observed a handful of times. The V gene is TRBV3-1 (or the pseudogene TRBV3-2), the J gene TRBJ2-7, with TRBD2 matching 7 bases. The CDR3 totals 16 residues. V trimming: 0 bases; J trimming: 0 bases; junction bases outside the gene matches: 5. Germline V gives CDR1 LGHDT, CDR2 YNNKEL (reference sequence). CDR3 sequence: CASSQELAGASYEQYF. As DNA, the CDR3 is TGTGCCAGCAGCCAAGAGTTGGCGGGAGCCTCCTACGAGCAGTACTTC.

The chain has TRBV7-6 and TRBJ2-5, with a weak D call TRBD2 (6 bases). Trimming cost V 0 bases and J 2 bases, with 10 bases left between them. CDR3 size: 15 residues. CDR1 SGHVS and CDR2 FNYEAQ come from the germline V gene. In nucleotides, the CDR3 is TGTGCCAGCAGCTTAGCTAGCGGAGAGCAAGAGACCCAGTACTTC. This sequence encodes CASSLASGEQETQYF.

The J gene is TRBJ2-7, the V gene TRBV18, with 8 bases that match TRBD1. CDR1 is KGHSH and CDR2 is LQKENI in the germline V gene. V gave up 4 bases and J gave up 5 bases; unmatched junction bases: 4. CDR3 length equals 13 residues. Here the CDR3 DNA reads TGTGCCAGCTCACAAACAGGGGGAAACGAGCAGTACTTC. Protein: CASSQTGGNEQYF.

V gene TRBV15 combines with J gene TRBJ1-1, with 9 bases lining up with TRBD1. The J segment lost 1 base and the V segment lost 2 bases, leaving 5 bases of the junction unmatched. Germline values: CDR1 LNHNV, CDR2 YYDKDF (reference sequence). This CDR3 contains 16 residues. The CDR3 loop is CATSRFDRGANTEAFF. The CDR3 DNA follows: TGTGCCACCAGCAGATTTGACAGGGGGGCGAACACTGAAGCTTTCTTT.

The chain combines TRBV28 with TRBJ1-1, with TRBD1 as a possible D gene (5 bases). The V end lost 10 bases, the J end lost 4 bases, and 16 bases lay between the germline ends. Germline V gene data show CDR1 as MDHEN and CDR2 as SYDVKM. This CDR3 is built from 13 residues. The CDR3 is CAILAPRGTEAFF. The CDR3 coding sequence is TGTGCCATCCTGGCCCCTAGGGGCACTGAAGCTTTCTTT. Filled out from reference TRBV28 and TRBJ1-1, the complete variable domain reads DVKVTQSSRYLVKRTGEKVFLECVQDMDHENMFWYRQDPGLGLRLIYFSYDVKMKEKGDIPEGYSVSREKKERFSLILESASTNQTSMYLCAILAPRGTEAFFGQGTRLTVV.

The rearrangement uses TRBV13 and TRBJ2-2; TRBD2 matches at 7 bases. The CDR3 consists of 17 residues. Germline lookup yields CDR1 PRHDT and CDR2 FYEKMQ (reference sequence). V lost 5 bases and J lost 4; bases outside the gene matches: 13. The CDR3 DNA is TGTGCCAGCAGCGCCCGAGCCGGGGGGTGGGCCACCGGGGAGCTGTTTTTT. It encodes CASSARAGGWATGELFF.